This entry concerns a single TCR beta chain. RNA transcripts provided the source from which TCR beta CDR3 regions were amplified. The TCR CDR3 first-round RT-PCR relied on the HTBI primer set. Via MiXCR, TCRdb re-called the multiplex PCR reads, giving one row per CDR3 protein. The sample lists 640,000 or so distinct CDR3 sequences, about 15% occurring once. This sample is drawn from a study of T cells in Graves' hyperthyroidism and ophthalmopathy. CDR3 size: 15 residues. The V end was cut by 4 bases, the J end by 7 bases, with 16 bases between. Germline-derived CDR1 and CDR2 are MDHEN and SYDVKM. The receptor was isolated from a middle-aged woman with Graves' ophthalmopathy. The sequenced sample was blood. This chain uses TRBV28 with TRBJ1-4; TRBD1 might be the D (5 bases). The CDR3 is CASSWGLRGIEKLFF. DNA for the CDR3: TGTGCCAGCAGTTGGGGCCTGAGGGGAATTGAAAAACTGTTTTTT. The full variable domain, in which reference TRBV28 and TRBJ1-4 provide the parts outside the CDR3, is DVKVTQSSRYLVKRTGEKVFLECVQDMDHENMFWYRQDPGLGLRLIYFSYDVKMKEKGDIPEGYSVSREKKERFSLILESASTNQTSMYLCASSWGLRGIEKLFFGSGTQLSVL.